The clone carrying this TCR beta chain was counted between two and nine times. Antigen unknown. The germline CDR1 and CDR2 sequences are DFQATT and SNEGSKA (reference sequence). Trimming took 8 bases from V and 2 from J; bases not matched to a gene: 11. The CDR3 loop spans 15 amino acids. The data were obtained in a study of identical twins. Template switching, a step in the protocol, added a universal primer site, and cDNA carried unique molecular identifiers. One entry per CDR3 protein results from TCRdb running MiXCR on the 5' RACE reads. The data contain 1,800,000 or so distinct CDR3 sequences, about 32% of them seen just once; the ten biggest clones take up approximately 0.29%. Overall study findings and caveats: Out-of-frame TCR alpha sharing observed in monozygotic twins exceeded model estimates.

The chain links TRBV20-1 to TRBJ1-5, with TRBD1 matching 8 bases. Sequencing was performed on cord blood. The clonotype was recovered from a newborn girl in good health. The CDR3 DNA follows: TGCAGTTACCTACAGGGGGGTACGGGCAATCAGCCCCAGCATTTT. Protein sequence: CSYLQGGTGNQPQHF.